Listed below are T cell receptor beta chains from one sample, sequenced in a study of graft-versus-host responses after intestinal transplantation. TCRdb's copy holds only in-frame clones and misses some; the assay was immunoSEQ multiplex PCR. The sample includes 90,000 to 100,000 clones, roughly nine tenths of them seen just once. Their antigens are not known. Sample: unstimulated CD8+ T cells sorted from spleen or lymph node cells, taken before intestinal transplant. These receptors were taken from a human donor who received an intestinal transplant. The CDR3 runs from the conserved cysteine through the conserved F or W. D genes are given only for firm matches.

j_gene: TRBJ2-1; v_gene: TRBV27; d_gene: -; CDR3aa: CASSYGTPNEQFF; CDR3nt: TGTGCCAGCAGTTACGGGACTCCCAATGAGCAGTTCTTC
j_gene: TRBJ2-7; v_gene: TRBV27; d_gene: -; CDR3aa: CASSKTTTLCYEQYF; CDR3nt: TGTGCCAGCAGTAAAACTACTACGCTTTGCTACGAGCAGTACTTC
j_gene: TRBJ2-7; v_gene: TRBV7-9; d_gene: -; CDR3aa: CASSPNGQGGDEQYF; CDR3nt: TGTGCCAGCAGCCCAAACGGCCAGGGTGGCGACGAGCAGTACTTC
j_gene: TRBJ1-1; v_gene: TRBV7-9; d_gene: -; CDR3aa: CASTLGPTEAFF; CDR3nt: TGTGCCAGCACCCTTGGGCCCACTGAAGCTTTCTTT
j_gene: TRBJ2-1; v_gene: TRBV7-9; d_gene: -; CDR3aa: CASILSGTYNEQFF; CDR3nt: TGTGCCAGCATCCTCTCCGGGACCTACAATGAGCAGTTCTTC
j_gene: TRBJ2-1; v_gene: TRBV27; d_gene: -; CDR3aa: CASSLDTVAYNEQFF; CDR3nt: TGTGCCAGCAGTTTGGACACGGTGGCCTACAATGAGCAGTTCTTC
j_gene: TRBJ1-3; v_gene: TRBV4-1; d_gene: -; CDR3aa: CASSPGQFSGNTIYF; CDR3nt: TGCGCCAGCAGCCCCGGACAGTTCTCTGGAAACACCATATATTTT
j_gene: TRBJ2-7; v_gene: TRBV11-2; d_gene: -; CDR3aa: CASSLGTTYEQYF; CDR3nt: TGTGCCAGCAGCTTAGGGACAACCTACGAGCAGTACTTC
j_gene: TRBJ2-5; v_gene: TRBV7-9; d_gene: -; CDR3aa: CASSPGIQETQYF; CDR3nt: TGTGCCAGCAGCCCAGGGATCCAAGAGACCCAGTACTTC
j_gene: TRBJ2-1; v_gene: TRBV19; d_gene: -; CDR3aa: CASSHTGSISYNEQFF; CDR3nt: TGTGCCAGTTCTCATACAGGCTCGATCTCCTACAATGAGCAGTTCTTC
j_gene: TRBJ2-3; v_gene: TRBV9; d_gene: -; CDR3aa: CASSVDGRAGDTQYF; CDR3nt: TGTGCCAGCAGCGTAGATGGCAGGGCCGGAGATACGCAGTATTTT